These 16 T cell receptor beta chains were sequenced from one sample in a study of cytomegalovirus exposure and HLA in healthy donors. This PCR relied on a set of 60 Vbeta primers and 13 Jbeta primers. This table comes from immunoSEQ multiplex PCR, and its TCRdb copy is limited to in-frame clones, with some not included. The table records some 190,000 clones, around 80% of them present only once. Sequencing input: PBMCs. The receptors come from a man aged 18 to 29 in good health and CMV-seronegative.

The chain recombines TRBV5-1 with TRBJ2-7; TRBD2 might be the D (5 bases). Germline CDR1 and CDR2: SGHRS and YFSETQ. V was shortened by 0 bases and J by 6 bases, with 13 bases between the two germline ends. The CDR3 is 14 residues long. For the CDR3, the DNA is TGCGCCAGCAGCTTGGGAAGCGGTTTGTCCGAGCAGTACTTC. It yields the protein CASSLGSGLSEQYF.

V and J are TRBV7-3 and TRBJ2-3; 10 nucleotides line up with TRBD1. With V trimmed by 3 bases and J by 4 bases, 7 bases remained unmatched. Germline V CDR1 and CDR2: SGHTA, FQGTGA. The length of the CDR3 is 16 residues. The DNA of the CDR3 is TGTGCCAGCAGCTTTTATGGACAGGGGGGCGCAGATACGCAGTATTTT. Translation: CASSFYGQGGADTQYF.

V and J are TRBV30 and TRBJ2-1, with D unclear. Germline V lookup: CDR1 GTSNPN, CDR2 SVGIG (reference sequence). V was shortened by 0 bases and J by 3 bases, with 6 bases between the two germline ends. The CDR3 contains 13 residues. CDR3 DNA sequence: TGTGCCTGGAGTGTTACAGACTACAATGAGCAGTTCTTC. This encodes CAWSVTDYNEQFF.

This chain uses TRBV6-5 with TRBJ1-1; 9 bases are a match to TRBD1. In germline, CDR1 is MNHEY, CDR2 SVGAGI. The ends lost 4 bases at V and 7 bases at J; junction bases unmatched: 7. CDR3 length: 14 amino acids. CDR3 DNA: TGTGCCAGCAGTTTAACCGGGACAGGGATTGAAGCTTTCTTT. It translates to CASSLTGTGIEAFF.

The chain couples TRBV30 to TRBJ1-2, with TRBD1 identical over 7 bases. This CDR3 has 13 amino acids. J gave up 5 bases and V 1 base, and 4 bases lay outside the gene matches. Germline V gene lookup returns CDR1 GTSNPN and CDR2 SVGIG (reference sequence). The CDR3 DNA is TGTGCCTGGAGTGAAGGGGGCCCTTATGGCTACACCTTC. This sequence encodes CAWSEGGPYGYTF.

This clone appeared a single time. The chain links TRBV30 to TRBJ1-6; D possibly corresponds to TRBD1 (5 bases). V dropped 4 bases and J dropped 8 bases, with 15 bases sitting between them. Germline assignment: CDR1 GTSNPN and CDR2 SVGIG (reference sequence). CDR3 size: 14 residues. CDR3 amino acids: CAWTRWGGDSPLHF. In nucleotides, the CDR3 is TGTGCCTGGACCCGTTGGGGGGGGGATTCACCCCTCCACTTT.

CDR3 sequence: CASSPGTEPYEQYF. The CDR3, as DNA: TGTGCCAGCAGCCCCGGGACAGAGCCTTACGAGCAGTACTTC. The chain has TRBV5-6 and TRBJ2-7; 7 bases are shared with TRBD1. The CDR3 length is 14 residues. V was clipped by 4 bases and J by 4 bases; unmatched bases: 8. Germline loops: CDR1 SGHDT, CDR2 YYEEEE.

The chain recombines TRBV7-2 with TRBJ2-3; possible D gene TRBD2, 6 bases. V lost 8 bases to trimming and J lost 1 base, with 16 bases between them. In germline, CDR1 is SGHTA, CDR2 FQGNSA. This CDR3 has 15 amino acids. For the CDR3, the DNA is TGTGCCAGCGAATTAACGGGACTCGGCACAGATACGCAGTATTTT. It translates to CASELTGLGTDTQYF.

The chain combines TRBV5-4 with TRBJ1-2, with 9 bases aligning to TRBD1. Unmatched junction bases numbered 6, after V lost 5 bases and J lost 4 bases. The CDR3 is 14 amino acids. Germline V gene sequence: CDR1 SGHNT, CDR2 YYREEE (reference sequence). In nucleotides, the CDR3 is TGTGCCAGCAGAACGGGACAGGGAGGCTATGGCTACACCTTC. Its protein is CASRTGQGGYGYTF.

The V gene is TRBV6-4, the J gene TRBJ2-3, with D maybe TRBD2 (5 bases). Germline V gene lookup returns CDR1 MRHNA and CDR2 SNTAGT. V lost 0 bases and J 0 bases, leaving 10 bases between the germline ends. The CDR3 has 16 amino acids. CDR3 in amino acids: CASSDSSGSSTDTQYF. The DNA of the CDR3 is TGTGCCAGCAGTGACTCGTCGGGGTCTAGCACAGATACGCAGTATTTT.

The chain uses TRBV6-5 and TRBJ2-3, with D uncertain. Germline V gene sequence: CDR1 MNHEY, CDR2 SVGAGI. V lost 7 bases to trimming and J lost 4 bases, with 6 bases between them. This CDR3 region has 11 residues. CDR3 DNA sequence: TGTGCCAGCACCAATTCAGATACGCAGTATTTT. Its protein product is CASTNSDTQYF.

The chain combines TRBV4-3 with TRBJ2-2, with 7 bases aligning to TRBD1. Per germline, CDR1 LGHNA and CDR2 YSLEER. This CDR3 is 14 amino acids long. The V and J ends lost 6 bases and 5 bases, in that order; junction bases with no gene match: 6. In DNA, the CDR3 is TGCGCCAGCAGGAGGGGGCGAAGTACCGGGGAGCTGTTTTTT. It specifies CASRRGRSTGELFF.

The J gene is TRBJ2-1, the V gene TRBV7-2; D perhaps matches TRBD2 (7 bases). Germline values: CDR1 SGHTA, CDR2 FQGNSA. This CDR3 contains 15 residues. V was trimmed by 1 base and J by 7 bases, leaving 14 bases between them. The DNA for the CDR3 is TGTGCCAGCAGCTTAGTGCGGGGGCGGTGGAATGAGCAGTTCTTC. It encodes CASSLVRGRWNEQFF.

This chain connects TRBV21-1 to TRBJ1-3; whether TRBD1, the table's D call, matches the DNA was not checked. TRBV21-1 is a pseudogene segment. This CDR3 is 19 amino acids long. CDR3 amino acids: CASSKEPLWVAGYGNTIYF. The CDR3 coding sequence is TGTGCCAGCAGCAAAGAACCTCTCTGGGTGGCAGGGTACGGAAACACCATATATTTT.

The chain combines TRBV7-8 with TRBJ1-5, with D possibly matching TRBD1 (6 bases). This CDR3 comprises 14 residues. The V gene's germline CDR1 is SGHVS and CDR2 FQNEAQ. V shed 3 bases and J shed 5 bases, with 11 bases lying between them. The CDR3 reads CASSLRTEYQPQHF. CDR3 sequence (DNA): TGTGCCAGCAGCTTGAGGACAGAGTATCAGCCCCAGCATTTT.

Written as DNA, the CDR3 is TGCGCCAGCAGCCACATAGCGGGGAGCTCCTACAATGAGCAGTTCTTC. Amino acid sequence: CASSHIAGSSYNEQFF. The rearrangement joins TRBV5-1 to TRBJ2-1; 8 nucleotides align to TRBD2. Germline loops: CDR1 SGHRS, CDR2 YFSETQ. V shed 4 bases, J shed 0 bases, and the junction held 6 bases outside the gene matches. This CDR3 region has 16 residues.